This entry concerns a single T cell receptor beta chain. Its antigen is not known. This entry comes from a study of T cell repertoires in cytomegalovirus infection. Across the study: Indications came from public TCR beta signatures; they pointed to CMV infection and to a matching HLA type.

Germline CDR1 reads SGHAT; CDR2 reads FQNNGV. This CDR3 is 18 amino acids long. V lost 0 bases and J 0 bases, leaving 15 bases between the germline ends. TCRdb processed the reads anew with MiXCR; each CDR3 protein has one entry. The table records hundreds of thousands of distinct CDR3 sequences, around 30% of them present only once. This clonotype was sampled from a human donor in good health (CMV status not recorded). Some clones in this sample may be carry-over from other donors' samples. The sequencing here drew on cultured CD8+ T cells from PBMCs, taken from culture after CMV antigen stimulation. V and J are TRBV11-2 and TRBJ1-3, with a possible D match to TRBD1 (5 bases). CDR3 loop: CASSLDDSYFTSGNTIYF. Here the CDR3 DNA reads TGTGCCAGCAGCTTAGATGACAGCTACTTCACCTCTGGAAACACCATATATTTT.